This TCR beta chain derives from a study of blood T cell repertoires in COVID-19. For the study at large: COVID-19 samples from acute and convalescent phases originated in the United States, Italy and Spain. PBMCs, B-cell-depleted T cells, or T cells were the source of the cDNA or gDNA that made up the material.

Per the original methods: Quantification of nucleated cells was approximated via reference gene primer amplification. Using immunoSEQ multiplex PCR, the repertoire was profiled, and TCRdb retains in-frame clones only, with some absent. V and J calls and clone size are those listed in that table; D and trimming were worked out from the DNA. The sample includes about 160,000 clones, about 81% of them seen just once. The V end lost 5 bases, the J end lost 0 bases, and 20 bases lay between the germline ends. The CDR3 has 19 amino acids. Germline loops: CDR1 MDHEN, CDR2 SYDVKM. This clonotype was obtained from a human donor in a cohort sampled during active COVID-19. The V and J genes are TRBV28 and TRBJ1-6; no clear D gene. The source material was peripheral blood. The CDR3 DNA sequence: TGTGCCAGCAGTCAAGACACTGTTACTTTTAGCTCCTATAATTCACCCCTCCACTTT. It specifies CASSQDTVTFSSYNSPLHF.